This is a list of T cell receptor beta chains from one sample in a study of T cells in narcolepsy. Some clones are missing from TCRdb's copy, which holds only in-frame ones; the method was immunoSEQ multiplex PCR. The data hold about 30,000 clones, with over 75% observed a single time. The specimen sequenced was CD45RA- memory CD4+ T cells from PBMCs. The origin of the receptors is a human donor with narcolepsy. Each CDR3 is given with its conserved first and last residue. D genes are given only for firm matches. Only some rows state a clone size, as once, few, many or a class for expanded clones.

V gene: TRBV2
D gene: .
J gene: TRBJ1-4
clone size: once
CDR3 protein: CASRDKEDEKLFF
CDR3 DNA: TGTGCCAGCAGGGACAAGGAGGATGAAAAACTGTTTTTT

V gene: TRBV19
D gene: .
J gene: TRBJ1-2
clone size: .
CDR3 protein: CASSDTVGRVGYTF
CDR3 DNA: TGTGCCAGTAGTGATACCGTTGGCAGGGTAGGCTACACCTTC

V gene: TRBV2
D gene: .
J gene: TRBJ1-1
clone size: .
CDR3 protein: CASSGTELNTEAFF
CDR3 DNA: TGTGCCAGCAGTGGGACAGAGCTCAACACTGAAGCTTTCTTT

V gene: TRBV5-4
D gene: .
J gene: TRBJ2-7
clone size: few
CDR3 protein: CASSFTGAYEQYF
CDR3 DNA: TGTGCCAGCAGCTTTACGGGGGCCTACGAGCAGTACTTC

V gene: TRBV6-4
D gene: .
J gene: TRBJ2-3
clone size: .
CDR3 protein: CASSDHTQTLAPPEADTQYF
CDR3 DNA: TGTGCCAGCAGTGACCATACGCAAACACTAGCTCCGCCGGAGGCGGATACGCAGTATTTT

V gene: TRBV19
D gene: .
J gene: TRBJ2-7
clone size: .
CDR3 protein: CASSVRGPLAYEQYF
CDR3 DNA: TGTGCCAGTAGTGTCAGGGGTCCACTCGCCTACGAGCAGTACTTC

V gene: TRBV6-5
D gene: .
J gene: TRBJ1-1
clone size: once
CDR3 protein: CASSYSRNTEAFF
CDR3 DNA: TGTGCCAGCAGTTACTCCAGGAACACTGAAGCTTTCTTT

V gene: TRBV6-6
D gene: .
J gene: TRBJ1-1
clone size: .
CDR3 protein: CASSYDRGGSNTEAFF
CDR3 DNA: TGTGCCAGCAGTTATGATCGGGGAGGGTCGAACACTGAAGCTTTCTTT

V gene: TRBV6-5
D gene: TRBD2
J gene: TRBJ2-1
clone size: .
CDR3 protein: CASRLAGGSYNEQFF
CDR3 DNA: TGTGCCAGCAGACTAGCGGGAGGGAGCTACAATGAGCAGTTCTTC

V gene: TRBV2
D gene: .
J gene: TRBJ1-6
clone size: few
CDR3 protein: CASSRNRIANSPLHF
CDR3 DNA: TGTGCCAGCAGTCGAAACAGGATCGCTAATTCACCCCTCCACTTT

V gene: TRBV6-1
D gene: TRBD1
J gene: TRBJ1-5
clone size: .
CDR3 protein: CASRIQGGNQPQHF
CDR3 DNA: TGTGCCAGCAGAATACAGGGGGGCAATCAGCCCCAGCATTTT

V gene: TRBV10-3
D gene: .
J gene: TRBJ2-5
clone size: .
CDR3 protein: CAISAQETQYF
CDR3 DNA: TGTGCCATCAGTGCCCAAGAGACCCAGTACTTC

V gene: TRBV5-1
D gene: .
J gene: TRBJ2-7
clone size: .
CDR3 protein: CASSLGGGATYEQYF
CDR3 DNA: TGCGCCAGCAGCTTGGGTGGGGGGGCCACCTACGAGCAGTACTTC

V gene: TRBV5-1
D gene: .
J gene: TRBJ2-5
clone size: .
CDR3 protein: CASSFRERGSQYF
CDR3 DNA: TGCGCCAGCAGCTTCCGGGAAAGGGGGTCCCAGTACTTC

V gene: TRBV5-6
D gene: TRBD1
J gene: TRBJ1-1
clone size: medium-sized
CDR3 protein: CASSQTGVGTEAFF
CDR3 DNA: TGTGCCAGCAGCCAGACAGGGGTTGGCACTGAAGCTTTCTTT

V gene: TRBV5-1
D gene: TRBD2
J gene: TRBJ2-7
clone size: .
CDR3 protein: CASSEGLAGASYEQYF
CDR3 DNA: TGCGCCAGCAGCGAGGGACTAGCGGGGGCCTCCTACGAGCAGTACTTC

V gene: TRBV19
D gene: TRBD2
J gene: TRBJ2-7
clone size: .
CDR3 protein: CASSRTSGRYEQYF
CDR3 DNA: TGTGCCAGTTCCCGGACTAGCGGGAGGTACGAGCAGTACTTC

V gene: TRBV5-5
D gene: .
J gene: TRBJ1-1
clone size: .
CDR3 protein: CASSFTVNTEAFF
CDR3 DNA: TGTGCCAGCAGCTTTACAGTGAACACTGAAGCTTTCTTT

V gene: TRBV29-1
D gene: .
J gene: TRBJ1-1
clone size: few
CDR3 protein: CSVAKGENTEAFF
CDR3 DNA: TGCAGCGTCGCGAAGGGGGAGAACACTGAAGCTTTCTTT

V gene: TRBV30
D gene: .
J gene: TRBJ1-3
clone size: .
CDR3 protein: CAWSFSTGNTIYF
CDR3 DNA: TGTGCCTGGAGCTTCTCAACGGGAAACACCATATATTTT

V gene: TRBV6-6
D gene: .
J gene: TRBJ1-2
clone size: .
CDR3 protein: CASSYRTGNYGYTF
CDR3 DNA: TGTGCCAGCAGTTACCGTACAGGGAACTATGGCTACACCTTC

V gene: TRBV29-1
D gene: TRBD2
J gene: TRBJ2-2
clone size: .
CDR3 protein: CSVRQREGELFF
CDR3 DNA: TGCAGCGTCCGCCAGCGGGAGGGGGAGCTGTTTTTT

V gene: TRBV6-6
D gene: .
J gene: TRBJ1-3
clone size: .
CDR3 protein: CASSYSRDAGNTIYF
CDR3 DNA: TGTGCCAGCAGTTACTCGAGGGACGCTGGAAACACCATATATTTT

V gene: TRBV9
D gene: .
J gene: TRBJ1-4
clone size: .
CDR3 protein: CASSVSGRGEEKLFF
CDR3 DNA: TGTGCCAGCAGTGTTTCGGGGAGGGGAGAAGAAAAACTGTTTTTT

V gene: TRBV5-1
D gene: TRBD1
J gene: TRBJ2-2
clone size: .
CDR3 protein: CASRTLTGGSTPGTGELFF
CDR3 DNA: TGCGCCAGCAGAACCTTGACAGGGGGCTCAACCCCGGGCACCGGGGAGCTGTTTTTT

V gene: TRBV5-1
D gene: .
J gene: TRBJ1-2
clone size: .
CDR3 protein: CASSFPGRTYGYTF
CDR3 DNA: TGCGCCAGCAGCTTCCCGGGCCGCACCTATGGCTACACCTTC

V gene: TRBV23-1
D gene: .
J gene: TRBJ2-7
clone size: .
CDR3 protein: CASKQERYEQYF
CDR3 DNA: TGCGCCAGCAAACAGGAGCGCTACGAGCAGTACTTC

V gene: TRBV7-2
D gene: TRBD2
J gene: TRBJ2-1
clone size: .
CDR3 protein: CASSPGGTRNEQFF
CDR3 DNA: TGTGCCAGCAGCCCGGGCGGGACTAGGAATGAGCAGTTCTTC

V gene: TRBV6-1
D gene: .
J gene: TRBJ1-5
clone size: .
CDR3 protein: CASTEEGGRNQPQHF
CDR3 DNA: TGTGCCAGCACCGAGGAAGGGGGTAGGAATCAGCCCCAGCATTTT

V gene: TRBV7-9
D gene: TRBD2
J gene: TRBJ2-1
clone size: .
CDR3 protein: CASSVAGVNEQFF
CDR3 DNA: TGTGCCAGCAGTGTAGCGGGAGTCAATGAGCAGTTCTTC

V gene: TRBV5-1
D gene: .
J gene: TRBJ2-1
clone size: few
CDR3 protein: CASSDNRARTNEQFF
CDR3 DNA: TGCGCCAGCAGCGACAACCGGGCCCGCACTAATGAGCAGTTCTTC

V gene: TRBV6-6
D gene: TRBD1
J gene: TRBJ2-5
clone size: few
CDR3 protein: CASNLGTGASETQYF
CDR3 DNA: TGTGCCAGCAATCTTGGGACAGGGGCATCCGAGACCCAGTACTTC

V gene: TRBV7-3
D gene: TRBD1
J gene: TRBJ1-6
clone size: .
CDR3 protein: CASSLGDRDNSPLHF
CDR3 DNA: TGTGCCAGCAGCTTAGGGGACAGGGATAATTCACCCCTCCACTTT

V gene: TRBV11-2
D gene: .
J gene: TRBJ2-5
clone size: .
CDR3 protein: CASSSRAPGETQYF
CDR3 DNA: TGTGCCAGCAGCTCCCGGGCCCCCGGGGAGACCCAGTACTTC

V gene: TRBV7-3
D gene: .
J gene: TRBJ1-1
clone size: .
CDR3 protein: CASSLRGGTEAFF
CDR3 DNA: TGTGCCAGCAGCTTAAGGGGGGGTACTGAAGCTTTCTTT

V gene: TRBV6-1
D gene: .
J gene: TRBJ2-7
clone size: .
CDR3 protein: CASSYGSASYEQYF
CDR3 DNA: TGTGCCAGCAGTTATGGGTCGGCAAGCTACGAGCAGTACTTC

V gene: TRBV29-1
D gene: TRBD2
J gene: TRBJ2-5
clone size: .
CDR3 protein: CSVRGGQETQYF
CDR3 DNA: TGCAGCGTCCGCGGGGGGCAAGAGACCCAGTACTTC

V gene: TRBV6-1
D gene: TRBD2
J gene: TRBJ2-3
clone size: .
CDR3 protein: CASNLVGGARDTQYF
CDR3 DNA: TGTGCCAGCAATCTCGTCGGGGGGGCCAGAGATACGCAGTATTTT

V gene: TRBV5-1
D gene: .
J gene: TRBJ2-1
clone size: .
CDR3 protein: CASSADGNEQFF
CDR3 DNA: TGCGCCAGCAGCGCGGATGGCAATGAGCAGTTCTTC

V gene: TRBV11-2
D gene: .
J gene: TRBJ1-2
clone size: .
CDR3 protein: CASSPRGARAGANYGYTF
CDR3 DNA: TGTGCCAGCAGCCCAAGAGGGGCAAGGGCAGGGGCTAACTATGGCTACACCTTC

V gene: TRBV19
D gene: TRBD1
J gene: TRBJ1-6
clone size: .
CDR3 protein: CASSDRDRVDNSPLHF
CDR3 DNA: TGTGCCAGTAGTGATCGGGACAGGGTTGATAATTCACCCCTCCACTTT

V gene: TRBV5-5
D gene: .
J gene: TRBJ1-4
clone size: once
CDR3 protein: CASSFLQSGEKLFF
CDR3 DNA: TGTGCCAGCAGCTTCCTACAGTCAGGCGAAAAACTGTTTTTT

V gene: TRBV7-2
D gene: .
J gene: TRBJ1-5
clone size: .
CDR3 protein: CASSPWGQGNQPQHF
CDR3 DNA: TGTGCCAGCAGCCCGTGGGGGCAGGGTAATCAGCCCCAGCATTTT

V gene: TRBV30
D gene: .
J gene: TRBJ1-3
clone size: .
CDR3 protein: CAGTRDSGNTIYF
CDR3 DNA: TGTGCCGGAACCAGGGACTCAGGAAACACCATATATTTT

V gene: TRBV6-1
D gene: TRBD1
J gene: TRBJ1-5
clone size: .
CDR3 protein: CASSWTGGLQPQHF
CDR3 DNA: TGTGCCAGCAGTTGGACAGGGGGCCTTCAGCCCCAGCATTTT

V gene: TRBV7-3
D gene: .
J gene: TRBJ2-6
clone size: .
CDR3 protein: CASSLTGGSGANVLTF
CDR3 DNA: TGTGCCAGCAGCTTAACCGGGGGTTCTGGGGCCAACGTCCTGACTTTC

V gene: TRBV2
D gene: .
J gene: TRBJ2-3
clone size: .
CDR3 protein: CASSGVGQGFGDTQYF
CDR3 DNA: TGTGCCAGCAGTGGGGTTGGGCAGGGGTTTGGAGATACGCAGTATTTT

V gene: TRBV18
D gene: TRBD1
J gene: TRBJ1-1
clone size: .
CDR3 protein: CASSRQGMVGNTEAFF
CDR3 DNA: TGTGCCAGCTCACGACAGGGTATGGTTGGGAACACTGAAGCTTTCTTT

V gene: TRBV6-1
D gene: .
J gene: TRBJ2-7
clone size: few
CDR3 protein: CASSGQGPTAYEQYF
CDR3 DNA: TGTGCCAGCAGTGGGCAGGGACCCACGGCCTACGAGCAGTACTTC

V gene: TRBV5-1
D gene: .
J gene: TRBJ1-1
clone size: .
CDR3 protein: CASSPEAGENTEAFF
CDR3 DNA: TGCGCCAGCAGCCCGGAGGCAGGGGAGAACACTGAAGCTTTCTTT

V gene: TRBV19
D gene: TRBD1
J gene: TRBJ2-3
clone size: .
CDR3 protein: CASSTPDRVLTDTQYF
CDR3 DNA: TGTGCCAGTAGTACGCCGGACAGGGTCCTTACAGATACGCAGTATTTT

V gene: TRBV21-1
D gene: .
J gene: TRBJ1-2
clone size: once
CDR3 protein: CASSKFRQGRRGYTF
CDR3 DNA: TGTGCCAGCAGCAAATTTCGACAGGGAAGGAGAGGCTACACCTTC

V gene: TRBV14
D gene: .
J gene: TRBJ1-2
clone size: .
CDR3 protein: CASSQKVDGLYGYTF
CDR3 DNA: TGTGCCAGCAGCCAAAAGGTGGACGGCCTCTATGGCTACACCTTC

V gene: TRBV7-6
D gene: .
J gene: TRBJ1-4
clone size: .
CDR3 protein: CASSLVGTNEKLFF
CDR3 DNA: TGTGCCAGCAGCTTAGTGGGGACTAATGAAAAACTGTTTTTT

V gene: TRBV4-2
D gene: TRBD2
J gene: TRBJ2-7
clone size: .
CDR3 protein: CASSPGGSGGYEQYF
CDR3 DNA: TGTGCCAGCAGCCCTGGTGGTAGCGGGGGTTACGAGCAGTACTTC

V gene: TRBV7-2
D gene: .
J gene: TRBJ2-4
clone size: once
CDR3 protein: CASSLDTIAKNIQYF
CDR3 DNA: TGTGCCAGCAGCTTGGACACAATAGCCAAAAACATTCAGTACTTC

V gene: TRBV7-9
D gene: .
J gene: TRBJ1-3
clone size: .
CDR3 protein: CASSLGRIYSGNTIYF
CDR3 DNA: TGTGCCAGCAGCTTGGGCAGAATCTACTCTGGAAACACCATATATTTT

V gene: TRBV2
D gene: .
J gene: TRBJ1-2
clone size: once
CDR3 protein: CASSADGTPCGYTF
CDR3 DNA: TGTGCCAGCAGTGCCGACGGAACGCCCTGTGGCTACACCTTC

V gene: TRBV6-6
D gene: .
J gene: TRBJ1-1
clone size: .
CDR3 protein: CASSYGETYTEAFF
CDR3 DNA: TGTGCCAGCAGTTACGGGGAGACCTACACTGAAGCTTTCTTT